This entry describes one TCR beta chain. Its antigen is unidentified. Template switching supplied a universal primer site; unique molecular identifiers were carried on the cDNA. TCRdb analysed the 5' RACE reads with MiXCR anew, one entry per CDR3 protein. The profile shows 690,000 or so distinct CDR3 sequences, 6% to 6.5% of them singletons. Only healthy Caucasians were enrolled as donors. This sample was included in a study of identical twins. Study results and caveats: Out-of-frame alpha sequences common to twins exhibited a surplus of low generation probability. Cord blood beta clonotypes present at high abundance carried fewer insertions; no such pattern appeared in memory repertoires.

V was pared by 3 bases and J by 6 bases, with 7 bases of the junction left unmatched. The CDR3 covers 14 residues. Germline-derived CDR1 and CDR2 are SGHRS and YFSETQ. V and J are TRBV5-1 and TRBJ2-7; 9 nucleotides align to TRBD1. Sequencing was carried out using naive T cells sorted from blood. This receptor was obtained from a man between 18 and 29 years old in good health. As DNA, the CDR3 is TGCGCCAGCAGCTGGGAGGGACAGGGTTCCGAGCAGTACGTC. Translation gives CASSWEGQGSEQYV.